These T cell receptor beta chains were read from a single sample in a study of T cell repertoires in cytomegalovirus infection. TCRdb passed the reads through MiXCR, listing each CDR3 protein once. The sample lists roughly 100,000 distinct CDR3 sequences, 42% seen once, with about three quarters in the top ten. Their antigens remain unidentified. This specimen consisted of CD8+ T cells from cultured PBMCs, obtained from culture after CMV antigen stimulation. These receptor sequences come from a human donor in good health (CMV status not recorded). Some clones in this sample may be carry-over from other donors' samples. Each CDR3 is given with its conserved first and last residue. The order of the fields is J gene, CDR3 length, V gene, CDR3 protein.

j_call: TRBJ2-3; cdr3_length: 13; v_call: TRBV11-2; cdr3_aa: CASSFEFSDTQYF
j_call: TRBJ1-1; cdr3_length: 14; v_call: TRBV19; cdr3_aa: CASSIRGSDTEAFF
j_call: TRBJ2-5; cdr3_length: 15; v_call: TRBV7-3; cdr3_aa: CASSPMTGGYETQYF
j_call: TRBJ2-5; cdr3_length: 14; v_call: TRBV10-3; cdr3_aa: CAISEGQGRETQYF
j_call: TRBJ1-3; cdr3_length: 16; v_call: TRBV6-9; cdr3_aa: CASSYSRGAAGNTIYF
j_call: TRBJ2-7; cdr3_length: 15; v_call: TRBV7-8; cdr3_aa: CASSEWTGLAYEQYF
j_call: TRBJ1-1; cdr3_length: 13; v_call: TRBV7-9; cdr3_aa: CASSAPGLTEAFF
j_call: TRBJ2-7; cdr3_length: 14; v_call: TRBV18; cdr3_aa: CASSPRDSSYEQYF
j_call: TRBJ2-1; cdr3_length: 18; v_call: TRBV12-3/TRBV12-4; cdr3_aa: CASSSGTSGAIYYNEQFF
j_call: TRBJ1-2; cdr3_length: 15; v_call: TRBV7-9; cdr3_aa: CASSATGGEDYGYTF
j_call: TRBJ2-7; cdr3_length: 15; v_call: TRBV12-3/TRBV12-4; cdr3_aa: CASSPSRSGPYEQYF
j_call: TRBJ1-2; cdr3_length: 17; v_call: TRBV11-2; cdr3_aa: CASSLNPGQGRIYGYTF
j_call: TRBJ2-7; cdr3_length: 13; v_call: TRBV5-4; cdr3_aa: CASSWGQGGEQYF
j_call: TRBJ1-1; cdr3_length: 14; v_call: TRBV7-9; cdr3_aa: CASSLSQGFTEAFF
j_call: TRBJ2-5; cdr3_length: 14; v_call: TRBV7-2; cdr3_aa: CASSSYRGGETQYF
j_call: TRBJ1-3; cdr3_length: 15; v_call: TRBV20-1; cdr3_aa: CSARYPVSSGNTIYF
j_call: TRBJ1-5; cdr3_length: 13; v_call: TRBV20-1; cdr3_aa: CSARESRGQPQHF
j_call: TRBJ2-3; cdr3_length: 15; v_call: TRBV27; cdr3_aa: CASGPAGPLTDTQYF
j_call: TRBJ1-6; cdr3_length: 14; v_call: TRBV12-3/TRBV12-4; cdr3_aa: CASSPQGDWSPLHF
j_call: TRBJ1-2; cdr3_length: 14; v_call: TRBV4-1; cdr3_aa: CASSQVSGNYGYTF
j_call: TRBJ1-1; cdr3_length: 11; v_call: TRBV20-1; cdr3_aa: CSATERTEAFF
j_call: TRBJ1-1; cdr3_length: 13; v_call: TRBV20-1; cdr3_aa: CSALGTSNTEAFF
j_call: TRBJ1-6; cdr3_length: 12; v_call: TRBV6-2/TRBV6-3; cdr3_aa: CASKDYNSPLHF
j_call: TRBJ2-7; cdr3_length: 16; v_call: TRBV20-1; cdr3_aa: CSARGEATGDPYEQYF
j_call: TRBJ2-1; cdr3_length: 15; v_call: TRBV7-2; cdr3_aa: CASGILEISYNEQFF
j_call: TRBJ1-3; cdr3_length: 12; v_call: TRBV7-9; cdr3_aa: CASSPSPGRFDF
j_call: TRBJ2-7; cdr3_length: 15; v_call: TRBV2; cdr3_aa: CASRENGGATYEQYF
j_call: TRBJ2-3; cdr3_length: 14; v_call: TRBV20-1; cdr3_aa: CSAEARGAGDTQYF
j_call: TRBJ1-2; cdr3_length: 17; v_call: TRBV12-3/TRBV12-4; cdr3_aa: CASSLSPGGQGNYGYTF
j_call: TRBJ2-5; cdr3_length: 15; v_call: TRBV6-5; cdr3_aa: CASSASGGVGETQYF
j_call: TRBJ1-5; cdr3_length: 13; v_call: TRBV6-6; cdr3_aa: CASSYYADQPQHF
j_call: TRBJ2-5; cdr3_length: 14; v_call: TRBV27; cdr3_aa: CASSLSRAGETQYF